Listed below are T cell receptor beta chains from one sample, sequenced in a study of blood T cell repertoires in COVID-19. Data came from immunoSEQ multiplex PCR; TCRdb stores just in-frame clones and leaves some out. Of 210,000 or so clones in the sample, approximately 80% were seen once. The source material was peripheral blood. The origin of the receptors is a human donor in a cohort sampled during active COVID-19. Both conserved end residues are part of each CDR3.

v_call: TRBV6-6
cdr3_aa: CASSYFPGLNGYTF

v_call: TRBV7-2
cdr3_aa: CASSSEVGTGDEAFF

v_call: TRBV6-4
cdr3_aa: CASSGLAGADTQYF

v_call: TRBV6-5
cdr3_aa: CASSWLQADQPQHF

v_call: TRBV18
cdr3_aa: CASSGFQETQYF

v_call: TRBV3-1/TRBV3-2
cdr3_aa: CASSRDRGTRYF

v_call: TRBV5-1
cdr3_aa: CASSLGRNRPYNEQFF

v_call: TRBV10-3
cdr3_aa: CAISESGQKAFF

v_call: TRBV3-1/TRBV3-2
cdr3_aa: CASSRGTSGQETQYF

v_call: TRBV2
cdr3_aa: CAIWTLMWNTEAFF

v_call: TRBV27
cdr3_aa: CASSSPTGLGGTGELFF

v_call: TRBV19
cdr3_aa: CASRVRDWDSPLHF